The 24 T cell receptor beta chains listed next were all sequenced from one sample in a study of cytomegalovirus exposure and HLA in healthy donors. 60 Vbeta and 13 Jbeta primers were used in PCR. Measured with immunoSEQ multiplex PCR; TCRdb has only the in-frame clones, and not every one. Across tens of thousands of clones, the top ten clones capture around 11% of the sample. The sequenced sample was PBMCs. The receptors shown here come from a man aged 18 to 30 in good health and CMV-seropositive.

J is TRBJ2-3 and V is TRBV28; D ambiguous. Looked up from germline, CDR1 is MDHEN and CDR2 is SYDVKM. The V end lost 1 base, the J end lost 0 bases, and 8 bases lay between the germline ends. CDR3 length equals 15 residues. The CDR3 region has the DNA TGTGCCAGCAGTTTATTAGCCCACAGCACAGATACGCAGTATTTT. Amino acid sequence: CASSLLAHSTDTQYF.

The V and J genes are TRBV4-1 and TRBJ2-2, with a weak D call TRBD2 (6 bases). V dropped 3 bases and J dropped 6 bases, with 17 bases sitting between them. Germline CDR1 reads MGHRA; CDR2 reads YSYEKL. This CDR3 is 16 amino acids long. The CDR3 nucleotides read TGCGCCAGCAGCCAGACCCGACTAGTCCGGTCCGGGGAGCTGTTTTTT. It yields the protein CASSQTRLVRSGELFF.

The chain carries TRBV2 and TRBJ1-1, with 11 bases aligning to TRBD1. The CDR3 length is 17 residues. Trimming at V came to 8 bases and at J to 0 bases, leaving 11 bases not matched to a gene. CDR1 SNHLY and CDR2 FYNNEI come from the germline V gene. The CDR3 spells CASYWDRGLRMNTEAFF. The CDR3 DNA reads TGTGCCAGCTATTGGGACAGGGGGTTAAGGATGAACACTGAAGCTTTCTTT.

This sequence joins TRBV28 and TRBJ2-5; 10 bases map to TRBD2. The J call may be incorrect, as the DNA end agrees better with TRBJ2-7. The germline CDR1 and CDR2 sequences are MDHEN and SYDVKM. The CDR3 has 15 amino acids. CDR3 loop: CASSLQLAGGYEQYF. In DNA, the CDR3 is TGTGCCAGCAGTTTACAGTTAGCGGGGGGTTACGAGCAGTACTTC.

The genes are TRBV10-3 and TRBJ2-3, with D possibly TRBD2 on 6 matching bases. CDR1 is ENHRY and CDR2 is SYGVKD in the germline V gene. This CDR3 region has 14 residues. V was cut by 6 bases and J by 2 bases, with 12 bases left in between. Written as DNA, the CDR3 is TGTGCCATCAGCATTACTAGCCCCACAGATACGCAGTATTTT. The encoded protein is CAISITSPTDTQYF.

The chain has TRBV7-9 and TRBJ2-1; 9 bases align to TRBD2. In germline, CDR1 is SEHNR, CDR2 FQNEAQ (reference sequence). J lost 8 bases, V lost 5 bases, and 10 bases had no gene match. This CDR3 has 15 amino acids. CDR3 coding DNA: TGTGCCAGCAGCCCATCACTAGCGGGTTTGTATGAGCAGTTCTTC. It yields the protein CASSPSLAGLYEQFF. Full variable domain (rest looked up from reference TRBV7-9 and TRBJ2-1): DTGVSQNPRHKITKRGQNVTFRCDPISEHNRLYWYRQTLGQGPEFLTYFQNEAQLEKSRLLSDRFSAERPKGSFSTLEIQRTEQGDSAMYLCASSPSLAGLYEQFFGPGTRLTVL.

The chain has TRBV9 and TRBJ2-6; D gene ambiguous. Germline V CDR1 and CDR2: SGDLS, YYNGEE. This CDR3 has 14 residues. The V and J ends lost 7 bases and 3 bases respectively, with 11 bases between them. CDR3 nucleotides: TGTGCCAGCTTAAGCCGTGGTGGGGCCAACGTCCTGACTTTC. It is translated as CASLSRGGANVLTF. Supplemented by reference TRBV9 and TRBJ2-6, the full variable domain reads DSGVTQTPKHLITATGQRVTLRCSPRSGDLSVYWYQQSLDQGLQFLIQYYNGEERAKGNILERFSAQQFPDLHSELNLSSLELGDSALYFCASLSRGGANVLTFGAGSRLTVL.

The V gene is TRBV6-5, the J gene TRBJ2-6; D gene uncertain. CDR3 length equals 15 residues. V shed 6 bases and J shed 2 bases, with 11 bases lying between them. CDR1 is MNHEY, CDR2 SVGAGI, per germline. CDR3 nucleotide sequence: TGTGCCAGCAGCCAGACAACGACTGGGGCCAACGTCCTGACTTTC. Protein sequence: CASSQTTTGANVLTF.

The chain has TRBV9 and TRBJ2-5, with TRBD2 matching 8 bases. The CDR3 loop spans 13 amino acids. CDR1 SGDLS and CDR2 YYNGEE come from the germline V gene. The junction had 5 bases not matched to a gene; V was cut back by 3 bases and J by 7 bases. The CDR3 reads CASSGRSGGTQYF. CDR3 sequence (DNA): TGTGCCAGCAGCGGTAGGAGCGGGGGGACCCAGTACTTC. Drawing the rest from reference TRBV9 and TRBJ2-5, the complete variable domain is DSGVTQTPKHLITATGQRVTLRCSPRSGDLSVYWYQQSLDQGLQFLIQYYNGEERAKGNILERFSAQQFPDLHSELNLSSLELGDSALYFCASSGRSGGTQYFGPGTRLLVL.

The DNA of the CDR3 is TGTGCCAGCAGCTTATCGGGAGAGTCCTACAATGAGCAGTTCTTC. It specifies CASSLSGESYNEQFF. The chain has TRBV11-3 and TRBJ2-1; TRBD2 might be the D (6 bases). Trimming took 2 bases from V and 1 from J, leaving 9 bases between them. CDR3 length equals 15 residues. Per germline, CDR1 SGHNT and CDR2 YENEEA.

V usage is TRBV6-5 and J usage is TRBJ2-7; TRBD2 aligns across 15 bases. The ends lost 4 bases at V and 7 bases at J; junction bases unmatched: 8. Germline-derived CDR1 and CDR2 are MNHEY and SVGAGI. This CDR3 is built from 16 residues. CDR3 in amino acids: CASSSGLAGGVGEQYF. Here the CDR3 DNA reads TGTGCCAGCAGTTCGGGACTAGCGGGAGGCGTGGGAGAGCAGTACTTC.

The J gene is TRBJ1-6, the V gene TRBV5-1; 7 nucleotides agree with TRBD1. The CDR3 is 15 amino acids. Germline lookup yields CDR1 SGHRS and CDR2 YFSETQ. V lost 4 bases and J lost 7; bases outside the gene matches: 8. For the CDR3, the DNA is TGCGCCAGCAGCGAAGACAGGGCCGGGAATTCACCCCTCCACTTT. It translates to CASSEDRAGNSPLHF.

V gene TRBV27 combines with J gene TRBJ2-5; the match to TRBD1 covers 8 bases. TRBJ2-7 explains the end of the DNA better; the J call may be wrong. This CDR3 contains 15 residues. Germline V CDR1 and CDR2: MNHEY, SMNVEV (reference sequence). The CDR3 region has the DNA TGTGCCAGCAGTTCCCGGACAGGGATAACCTACGAGCAGTACTTC. Residues: CASSSRTGITYEQYF.

The chain links TRBV30 to TRBJ2-1; D unclear. The CDR3 runs to 13 residues. The germline V gene encodes CDR1 GTSNPN and CDR2 SVGIG (reference sequence). The V and J ends lost 4 bases and 0 bases respectively, with 7 bases between them. The CDR3 protein is CAWTRSSYNEQFF. The CDR3 bases are TGTGCCTGGACTAGATCCTCCTACAATGAGCAGTTCTTC.

The CDR3 nucleotides are TGTGCCAGCAACGGCCGATTTAGCTACGAGCAGTACTTC. This sequence encodes CASNGRFSYEQYF. The chain couples TRBV13 to TRBJ2-5, with D unresolved. The J call is uncertain, as TRBJ2-7 better fits the DNA end. The V gene's germline CDR1 is PRHDT and CDR2 FYEKMQ (reference sequence). There are 13 residues in the CDR3.

This sequence joins TRBV11-2 and TRBJ1-1; 7 bases line up with TRBD1. The J segment lost 4 bases and the V segment lost 5 bases, leaving 10 bases of the junction unmatched. CDR1 and CDR2 from the germline V gene are SGHAT and FQNNGV. CDR3 length: 15 amino acids. The chain's CDR3 is CASSAMTGKSTEAFF. CDR3 nucleotide sequence: TGTGCCAGCAGCGCGATGACAGGGAAAAGCACTGAAGCTTTCTTT.

The rearrangement uses TRBV4-2 and TRBJ2-3, with 9 bases fitting TRBD2. The CDR3 is 15 residues long. The junction had 6 bases not matched to a gene; V was cut back by 4 bases and J by 4 bases. The germline V gene encodes CDR1 LGHNA and CDR2 YNFKEQ. In nucleotides, the CDR3 is TGTGCCAGCAGCCCCCAAGCGGGAGGCGCAGATACGCAGTATTTT. Protein sequence: CASSPQAGGADTQYF.

V gene TRBV7-6 combines with J gene TRBJ2-1; 11 bases are shared with TRBD2. The length of the CDR3 is 15 residues. Germline-derived CDR1 and CDR2 are SGHVS and FNYEAQ. V lost 5 bases to trimming and J lost 4 bases; unmatched junction nucleotides: 4. DNA for the CDR3: TGTGCCAGCAGCGCCCGACTAGCGGGATACAATGAGCAGTTCTTC. Its protein product is CASSARLAGYNEQFF.

The rearrangement uses TRBV2 and TRBJ1-6; D uncertain. CDR1 and CDR2 (germline): SNHLY, FYNNEI. CDR3 size: 15 residues. V lost 7 bases and J 8 bases, leaving 18 bases between the germline ends. The CDR3 sequence: CASKIEIEGDSPLHF. CDR3 DNA sequence: TGTGCCAGCAAAATCGAGATAGAGGGTGATTCACCCCTCCACTTT.

The chain employs TRBV19 and TRBJ1-5; 7 bases align to TRBD1. The CDR3 runs to 19 residues. V dropped 6 bases and J dropped 0; count of bases not matched to a gene: 17. CDR1 is LNHDA and CDR2 is SQIVND in the germline V gene (reference sequence). CDR3 residues: CASRDTSGTDSYSNQPQHF. CDR3 in DNA: TGTGCCAGTAGGGATACATCCGGGACAGATTCTTATAGCAATCAGCCCCAGCATTTT.

The rearrangement links TRBV9 to TRBJ2-7; weak D call: TRBD1 (5 bases). The germline V and J ends were trimmed by 0 bases and 2 bases, with 12 bases remaining between them. This CDR3 has 15 amino acids. Germline CDR1 reads SGDLS; CDR2 reads YYNGEE. The CDR3 loop is CASSVDDSLTYEQYF. The CDR3 DNA sequence: TGTGCCAGCAGCGTAGATGACAGTCTAACCTACGAGCAGTACTTC. The entire variable domain, with the rest obtained from reference TRBV9 and TRBJ2-7, is as follows: DSGVTQTPKHLITATGQRVTLRCSPRSGDLSVYWYQQSLDQGLQFLIQYYNGEERAKGNILERFSAQQFPDLHSELNLSSLELGDSALYFCASSVDDSLTYEQYFGPGTRLTVT.

The chain joins TRBV5-1 to TRBJ2-2; D is possibly TRBD1 (6 bases). The V end was cut by 5 bases, the J end by 3 bases, with 17 bases between. In germline, CDR1 is SGHRS, CDR2 YFSETQ. This CDR3 is 16 amino acids long. The CDR3 region is CASRLRQARDTGELFF. Here the CDR3 DNA reads TGCGCCAGCAGACTCCGACAGGCTCGGGACACCGGGGAGCTGTTTTTT.

The chain recombines TRBV4-1 with TRBJ1-6; 10 positions agree with TRBD1. Trimming at V came to 4 bases and at J to 9 bases, leaving 9 bases not matched to a gene. Per germline, CDR1 MGHRA and CDR2 YSYEKL. The CDR3 spans 16 residues. The CDR3 loop is CASSLTTGGKFSPLHF. As DNA, the CDR3 is TGCGCCAGCAGCCTTACGACAGGGGGCAAGTTTTCACCCCTCCACTTT.

The chain couples TRBV7-2 to TRBJ2-3; TRBD2 might be the D (5 bases). Germline V gene lookup returns CDR1 SGHTA and CDR2 FQGNSA. This CDR3 spans 15 amino acids. V lost 1 base, J lost 0 bases, and 8 bases lay in between. CDR3: CASSLVGGSTDTQYF. The CDR3 DNA sequence: TGTGCCAGCAGCTTAGTCGGCGGGAGCACAGATACGCAGTATTTT.